A single sample gave rise to the 9 T cell receptor beta chains below, sequenced in a study of blood T cell repertoires in COVID-19. Libraries were prepared by immunoSEQ multiplex PCR; TCRdb keeps only in-frame clonotypes and omits some of them. The repertoire holds under 70,000 clones, roughly 89% seen once, with 10% to 15% in the top ten. Sequencing was carried out using peripheral blood. These receptor sequences come from a man between 60 and 70 years old with active COVID-19.

The rearrangement links TRBV11-1 to TRBJ1-2; D might be TRBD1 (5 bases). Germline V gene lookup returns CDR1 SGHAT and CDR2 FQDESV (reference sequence). V was clipped by 5 bases and J by 2 bases, with 15 bases between them. The CDR3 runs 15 residues. This CDR3 reads CASSPSGADNYGYTF. The CDR3 DNA is TGTGCCAGCAGCCCTAGTGGGGCAGACAACTATGGCTACACCTTC. Full variable domain (remainder filled in from reference TRBV11-1 and TRBJ1-2): EAEVAQSPRYKITEKSQAVAFWCDPISGHATLYWYRQILGQGPELLVQFQDESVVDDSQLPKDRFSAERLKGVDSTLKIQPAELGDSAMYLCASSPSGADNYGYTFGSGTRLTVV.

This clone was seen once. The chain combines TRBV16 with TRBJ1-5; D is unresolved. The germline V and J ends were trimmed by 1 base and 3 bases, with 13 bases remaining between them. Germline CDR1 is KGHSY and CDR2 is FQNENV. This CDR3 region has 16 residues. Written as DNA, the CDR3 is TGTGCCAGCAGCCAATGGGCTACCACGATCAATCAGCCCCAGCATTTT. Translating gives CASSQWATTINQPQHF.

This chain uses TRBV5-8 with TRBJ2-2; 9 bases fit TRBD1. CDR1 SGHTS and CDR2 YDEGEE come from the germline V gene. The CDR3 has 15 amino acids. J gave up 7 bases and V 4 bases, and 8 bases lay outside the gene matches. CDR3 nucleotides: TGTGCCAGCAGCCACGGACAGGGGAAGGGCGGGGAGCTGTTTTTT. This sequence encodes CASSHGQGKGGELFF.

The V call is TRBV2, the J call TRBJ2-2; 11 bases agree with TRBD2. The CDR3 has 18 amino acids. Germline loops: CDR1 SNHLY, CDR2 FYNNEI. J gave up 4 bases and V 4 bases, and 11 bases lay outside the gene matches. CDR3 coding DNA: TGTGCCAGCAGTGCTCTAGCGGGGGGTGCCCGTGCCACCGGGGAGCTGTTTTTT. This codes for CASSALAGGARATGELFF.

V is TRBV15 and J is TRBJ2-5; TRBD2 might be the D (5 bases). This CDR3 is 15 amino acids long. Trimming shortened V by 5 bases and J by 5 bases, and 18 bases separated the two germline ends. Germline-derived CDR1 and CDR2 are LNHNV and YYDKDF (reference sequence). CDR3 DNA: TGTGCCACCAGCGTTGGTGTCGAGGGCTACGAGACCCAGTACTTC. The encoded protein is CATSVGVEGYETQYF.

The chain is built from TRBV30 and TRBJ2-3, with D maybe TRBD2 (6 bases). In germline, CDR1 is GTSNPN, CDR2 SVGIG (reference sequence). The CDR3 runs 14 residues. V was cut by 0 bases and J by 4 bases, with 11 bases left in between. CDR3 amino acids: CAWSVRGGADTQYF. CDR3 sequence (DNA): TGTGCCTGGAGTGTTCGTGGCGGGGCAGATACGCAGTATTTT.

The chain employs TRBV4-3 and TRBJ1-3; possible D gene TRBD1, 5 bases. The CDR3 consists of 16 residues. The V end was cut by 0 bases, the J end by 0 bases, with 9 bases between. Germline V gene data show CDR1 as LGHNA and CDR2 as YSLEER. CDR3 nucleotide sequence: TGCGCCAGCAGCCAAGATAGGGGCGGCTCTGGAAACACCATATATTTT. This encodes CASSQDRGGSGNTIYF.

The chain joins TRBV28 to TRBJ1-4; 8 nucleotides match TRBD1. The germline V gene has CDR1 MDHEN and CDR2 SYDVKM. This CDR3 spans 15 amino acids. The J segment lost 5 bases and the V segment lost 4 bases, leaving 6 bases of the junction unmatched. CDR3 sequence reads: CASSYAGGANEKLFF. The DNA of the CDR3 is TGTGCCAGCAGTTATGCAGGGGGCGCCAATGAAAAACTGTTTTTT.

The chain has TRBV7-9 and TRBJ2-7, with 7 bases that match TRBD2. CDR3 length: 14 residues. Germline V gives CDR1 SEHNR, CDR2 FQNEAQ (reference sequence). V lost 1 base to trimming and J lost 6 bases; unmatched junction nucleotides: 6. CDR3 region: CASSLGTSAGEQYF. The CDR3 nucleotides read TGTGCCAGCAGCTTAGGAACTAGCGCAGGCGAGCAGTACTTC.